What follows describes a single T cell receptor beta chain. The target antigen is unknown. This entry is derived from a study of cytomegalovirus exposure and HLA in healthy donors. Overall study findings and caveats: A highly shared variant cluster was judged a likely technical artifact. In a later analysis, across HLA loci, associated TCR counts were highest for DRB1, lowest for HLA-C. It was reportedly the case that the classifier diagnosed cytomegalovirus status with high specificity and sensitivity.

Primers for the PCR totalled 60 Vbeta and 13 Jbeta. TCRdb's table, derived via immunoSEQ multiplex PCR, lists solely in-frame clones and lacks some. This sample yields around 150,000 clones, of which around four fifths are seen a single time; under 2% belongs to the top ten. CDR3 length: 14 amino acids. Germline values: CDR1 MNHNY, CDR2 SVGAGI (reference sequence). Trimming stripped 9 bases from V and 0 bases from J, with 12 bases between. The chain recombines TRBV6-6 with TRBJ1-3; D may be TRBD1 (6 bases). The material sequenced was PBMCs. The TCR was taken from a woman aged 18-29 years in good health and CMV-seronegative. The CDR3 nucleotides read TGTGCCAGTGGCAAACAGGGCTCTGGAAACACCATATATTTT. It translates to CASGKQGSGNTIYF.